The following is a T cell receptor beta chain sequence with its context. One entry per CDR3 protein results from TCRdb running MiXCR on the PCR reads. The table has some 27,000 distinct CDR3 sequences, 45% to 65% seen once; the top ten hold roughly 5%. The data are from a study of vaccination and CD4 T cells after COVID-19. Time point reported: late sampling 161 to 241 days after vaccination in a few convalescent patients. Positive SARS-CoV-2 PCR tests in convalescent patients dated from March to December 2020, pre-Alpha, Beta and Delta. The ends were cut back, 2 bases at V and 0 bases at J, with 15 bases in the middle. CDR3 size: 16 residues. From germline, CDR1 is DFQATT and CDR2 SNEGSKA (reference sequence).

The material was CD4+ T cells from blood, obtained about 7 months after SARS-CoV-2 vaccination. The chain recombines TRBV20-1 with TRBJ2-3; D may match TRBD1 or TRBD2 (5 bases each). This clonotype originated in a human donor who had recovered from COVID-19. The CDR3 sequence is CSARQGGGLSTDTQYF. The CDR3 bases are TGCAGTGCTAGACAGGGTGGCGGGTTGAGCACAGATACGCAGTATTTT.